The 5 T cell receptor beta chains presented below share a single source sample, sequenced in a study of T cells in Graves' hyperthyroidism and ophthalmopathy. RNA transcripts served as the template for amplifying TCR beta CDR3 regions. The HTBI set primed first-round TCR CDR3 RT-PCR. TCRdb processed the multiplex PCR reads anew with MiXCR; each CDR3 protein has one entry. The sample has 530,000 or so distinct CDR3 sequences, under 60% seen once. The sequencing sample was made of peripheral blood or thyroid tissue (not recorded which). The receptors here all came from a woman aged 18 to 35 with Graves' hyperthyroidism.

The chain links TRBV10-3 to TRBJ2-7; TRBD1 matches at 8 bases. In germline, CDR1 is ENHRY, CDR2 SYGVKD. This CDR3 contains 15 residues. V shed 0 bases and J 5 bases; nucleotides not matched to a gene: 6. The CDR3 DNA sequence: TGTGCCATCAGTGAGTCAACGACAGGGGACCACGAGCAGTACTTC. This codes for CAISESTTGDHEQYF.

This clonotype was counted ten times or more. This chain uses TRBV4-2 with TRBJ1-1; D is possibly TRBD1 (6 bases). V was shortened by 2 bases and J by 1 base, with 11 bases between the two germline ends. The CDR3 has 15 residues. CDR1 is LGHNA, CDR2 YNFKEQ, per germline. Written as DNA, the CDR3 is TGTGCCAGCAGCCAATCTTGGACAGCGAACACTGAAGCTTTCTTT. Protein sequence: CASSQSWTANTEAFF.

This clonotype has at least ten counts. The chain couples TRBV10-3 to TRBJ2-2; TRBD2 matches 10 bases. This CDR3 spans 15 amino acids. The V segment lost 8 bases and the J segment 6 bases; nucleotides outside the gene matches: 9. Germline-derived CDR1 and CDR2 are ENHRY and SYGVKD. CDR3 bases: TGTGCCATCGGGGATAGCGGGAGGAGTTCCGGGGAGCTGTTTTTT. Protein: CAIGDSGRSSGELFF.

V and J are TRBV4-1 and TRBJ1-1; weak D call: TRBD1 (6 bases). The V end was cut by 2 bases, the J end by 6 bases, with 16 bases between. Germline V gene sequence: CDR1 MGHRA, CDR2 YSYEKL. The CDR3 has 15 residues. The CDR3 is CASSQTGSITAEAFF. The CDR3 DNA reads as TGCGCCAGCAGCCAAACAGGGTCGATAACTGCTGAAGCTTTCTTT.

The table lists this clonotype with many counts. This rearrangement joins TRBV12-5 to TRBJ2-5, with a possible D match to TRBD1 (7 bases). Germline-derived CDR1 and CDR2 are LGHNT and FRNRAP. This CDR3 contains 14 residues. V lost 7 bases and J 3 bases, leaving 15 bases between the germline ends. CDR3 nucleotide sequence: TGTGCTAGTGCCCGGGGCAGGGGGGAAGAGACCCAGTACTTC. Translating it yields CASARGRGEETQYF. The complete variable domain, with remaining parts taken from reference TRBV12-5 and TRBJ2-5, reads DARVTQTPRHKVTEMGQEVTMRCQPILGHNTVFWYRQTMMQGLELLAYFRNRAPLDDSGMPKDRFSAEMPDATLATLKIQPSEPRDSAVYFCASARGRGEETQYFGPGTRLLVL.